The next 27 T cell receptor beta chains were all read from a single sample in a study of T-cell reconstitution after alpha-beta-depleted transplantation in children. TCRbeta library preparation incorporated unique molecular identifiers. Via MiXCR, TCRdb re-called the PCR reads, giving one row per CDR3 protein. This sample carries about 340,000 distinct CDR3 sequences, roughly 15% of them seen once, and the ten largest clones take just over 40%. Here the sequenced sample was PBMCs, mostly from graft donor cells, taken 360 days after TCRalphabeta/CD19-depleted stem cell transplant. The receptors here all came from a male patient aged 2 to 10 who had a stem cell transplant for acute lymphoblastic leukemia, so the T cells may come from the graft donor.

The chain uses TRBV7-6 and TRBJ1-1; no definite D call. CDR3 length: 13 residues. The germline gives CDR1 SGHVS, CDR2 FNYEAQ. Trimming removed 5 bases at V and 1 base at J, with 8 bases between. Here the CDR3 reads CASSPSENTEAFF. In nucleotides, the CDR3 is TGTGCCAGCAGCCCGAGCGAGAACACTGAAGCTTTCTTT. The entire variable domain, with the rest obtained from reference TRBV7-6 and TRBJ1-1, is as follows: GAGVSQSPRYKVTKRGQDVALRCDPISGHVSLYWYRQALGQGPEFLTYFNYEAQQDKSGLPNDRFSAERPEGSISTLTIQRTEQRDSAMYRCASSPSENTEAFFGQGTRLTVV.

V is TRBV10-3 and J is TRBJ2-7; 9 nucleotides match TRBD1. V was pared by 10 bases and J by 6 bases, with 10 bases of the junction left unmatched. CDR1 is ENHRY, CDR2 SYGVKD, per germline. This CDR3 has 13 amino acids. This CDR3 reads CASLQGAASEQYF. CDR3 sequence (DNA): TGTGCCAGCTTACAGGGGGCAGCTAGCGAGCAGTACTTC.

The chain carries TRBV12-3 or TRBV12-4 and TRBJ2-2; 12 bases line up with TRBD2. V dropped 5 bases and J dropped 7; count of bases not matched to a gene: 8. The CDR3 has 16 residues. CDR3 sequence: CASSRSTSGRGGELFF. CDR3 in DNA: TGTGCCAGCAGTCGATCGACTAGCGGGAGAGGCGGGGAGCTGTTTTTT.

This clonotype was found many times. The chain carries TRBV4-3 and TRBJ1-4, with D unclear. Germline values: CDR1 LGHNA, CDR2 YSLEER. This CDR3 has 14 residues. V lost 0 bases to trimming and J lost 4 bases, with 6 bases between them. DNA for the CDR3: TGCGCCAGCAGCCAAGACGGCCTTAATGAAAAACTGTTTTTT. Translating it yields CASSQDGLNEKLFF.

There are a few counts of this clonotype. The CDR3 DNA reads TGTGCCACCAGTGATCCACGGACTAGCGGGGAAGAGACCCAGTACTTC. Its protein product is CATSDPRTSGEETQYF. V is TRBV24-1 and J is TRBJ2-5, with 12 bases identical to TRBD2. Trimming at V came to 3 bases and at J to 3 bases, leaving 4 bases not matched to a gene. Germline CDR1 and CDR2: KGHDR and SFDVKD. This CDR3 is 16 amino acids long.

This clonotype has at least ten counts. CDR3 sequence reads: CASSRGWGDRPEAFF. In DNA form, the CDR3 reads TGTGCCAGCAGCAGGGGTTGGGGCGACAGGCCTGAAGCTTTCTTT. The chain joins TRBV27 to TRBJ1-1; TRBD1 is a possible D gene (6 bases). The V gene's germline CDR1 is MNHEY and CDR2 SMNVEV (reference sequence). The CDR3 is 15 residues long. V was cut by 6 bases and J by 6 bases, with 20 bases left in between.

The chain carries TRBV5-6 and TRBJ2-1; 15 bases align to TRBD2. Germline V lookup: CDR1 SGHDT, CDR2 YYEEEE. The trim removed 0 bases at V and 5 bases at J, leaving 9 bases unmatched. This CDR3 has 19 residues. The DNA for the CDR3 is TGTGCCAGCAGCTTGGCGGGACTAGCGGGAGGCATGGTTCACAATGAGCAGTTCTTC. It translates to CASSLAGLAGGMVHNEQFF.

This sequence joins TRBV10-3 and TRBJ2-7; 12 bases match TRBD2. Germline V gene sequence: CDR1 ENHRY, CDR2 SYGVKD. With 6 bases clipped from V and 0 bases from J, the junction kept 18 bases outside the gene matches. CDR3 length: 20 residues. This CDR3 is CAIRGVTGTSGRTSSYEQYF. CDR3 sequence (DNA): TGTGCCATCAGGGGGGTTACCGGGACTAGCGGGCGGACTAGCTCCTACGAGCAGTACTTC.

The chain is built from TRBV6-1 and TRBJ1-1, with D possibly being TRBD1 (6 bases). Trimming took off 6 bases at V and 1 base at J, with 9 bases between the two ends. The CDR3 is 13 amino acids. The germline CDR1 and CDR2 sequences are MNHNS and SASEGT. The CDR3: CASRQGGNTEAFF. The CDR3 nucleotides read TGTGCCAGCAGACAGGGCGGGAACACTGAAGCTTTCTTT.

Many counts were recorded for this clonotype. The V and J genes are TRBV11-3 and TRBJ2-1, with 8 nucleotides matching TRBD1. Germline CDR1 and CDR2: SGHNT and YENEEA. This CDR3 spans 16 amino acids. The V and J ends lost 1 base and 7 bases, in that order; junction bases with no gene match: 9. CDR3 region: CASSLGGDRGRNEQFF. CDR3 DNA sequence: TGTGCCAGCAGCTTAGGGGGTGACAGGGGAAGGAATGAGCAGTTCTTC.

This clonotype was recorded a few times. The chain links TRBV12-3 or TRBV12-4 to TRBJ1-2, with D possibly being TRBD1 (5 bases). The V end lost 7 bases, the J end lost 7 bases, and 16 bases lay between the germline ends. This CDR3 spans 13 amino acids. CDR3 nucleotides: TGTGCCAGCACCCTCACACAGGTTGCTGGCTACACCTTC. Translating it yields CASTLTQVAGYTF.

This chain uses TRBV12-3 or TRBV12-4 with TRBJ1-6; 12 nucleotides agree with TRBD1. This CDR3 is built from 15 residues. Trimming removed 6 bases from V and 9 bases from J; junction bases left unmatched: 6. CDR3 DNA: TGTGCCAGCAGGGGGACAGGGGGCTACCTTTCACCCCTCCACTTT. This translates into CASRGTGGYLSPLHF.

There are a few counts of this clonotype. The CDR3 sequence: CASSPRQPQHF. CDR3 in DNA: TGCGCCAGCAGCCCCCGTCAGCCCCAGCATTTT. The V call is TRBV5-1, the J call TRBJ1-5; D uncertain. Germline CDR1 reads SGHRS; CDR2 reads YFSETQ. Trimming removed 4 bases from V and 6 bases from J, with 5 bases in between. The CDR3 length is 11 residues.

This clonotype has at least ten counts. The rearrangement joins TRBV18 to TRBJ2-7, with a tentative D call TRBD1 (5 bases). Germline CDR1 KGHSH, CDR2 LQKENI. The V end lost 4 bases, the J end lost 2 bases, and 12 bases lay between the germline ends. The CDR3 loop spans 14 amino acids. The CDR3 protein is CASSLARATYEQYF. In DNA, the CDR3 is TGTGCCAGCTCACTTGCCAGGGCCACCTACGAGCAGTACTTC.

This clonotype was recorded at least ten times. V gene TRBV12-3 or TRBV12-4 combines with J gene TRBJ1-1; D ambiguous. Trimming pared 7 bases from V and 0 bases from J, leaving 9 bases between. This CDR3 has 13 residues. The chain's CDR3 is CASTLSLNTEAFF. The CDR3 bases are TGTGCCAGCACCCTATCCCTGAACACTGAAGCTTTCTTT.

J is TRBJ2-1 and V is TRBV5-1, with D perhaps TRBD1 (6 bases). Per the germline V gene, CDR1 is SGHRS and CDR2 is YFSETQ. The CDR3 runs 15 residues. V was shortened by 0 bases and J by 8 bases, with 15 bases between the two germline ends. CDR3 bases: TGCGCCAGCAGCTTGGGAGGGGGACATTCGGATGAGCAGTTCTTC. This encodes CASSLGGGHSDEQFF.

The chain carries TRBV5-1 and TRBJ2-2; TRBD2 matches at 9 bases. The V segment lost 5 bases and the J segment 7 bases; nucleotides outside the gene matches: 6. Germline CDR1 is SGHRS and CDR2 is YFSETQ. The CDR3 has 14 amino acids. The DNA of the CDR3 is TGCGCCAGCAGAGCCAGCGGGGGGAGCGGGGAGCTGTTTTTT. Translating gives CASRASGGSGELFF.

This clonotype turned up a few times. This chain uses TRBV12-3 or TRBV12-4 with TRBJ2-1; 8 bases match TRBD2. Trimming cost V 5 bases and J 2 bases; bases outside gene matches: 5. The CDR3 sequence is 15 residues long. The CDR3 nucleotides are TGTGCCAGCAGTCTCACGGGGGGGCCCTACAATGAGCAGTTCTTC. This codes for CASSLTGGPYNEQFF.

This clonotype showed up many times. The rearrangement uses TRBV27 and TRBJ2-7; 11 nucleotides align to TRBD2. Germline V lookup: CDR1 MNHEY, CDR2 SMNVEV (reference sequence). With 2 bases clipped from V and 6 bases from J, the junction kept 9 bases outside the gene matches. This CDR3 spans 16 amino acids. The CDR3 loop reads CASSLLTSGRGSEQYF. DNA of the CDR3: TGTGCCAGCAGTTTACTCACTAGCGGGAGAGGTAGCGAGCAGTACTTC.

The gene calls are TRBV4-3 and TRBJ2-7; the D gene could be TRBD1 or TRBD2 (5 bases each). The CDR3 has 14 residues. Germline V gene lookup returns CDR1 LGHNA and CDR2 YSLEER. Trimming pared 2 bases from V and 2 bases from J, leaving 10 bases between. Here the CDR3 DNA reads TGCGCCAGCAGCCAATTCCGGGGCCCCTACGAGCAGTACTTC. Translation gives CASSQFRGPYEQYF.

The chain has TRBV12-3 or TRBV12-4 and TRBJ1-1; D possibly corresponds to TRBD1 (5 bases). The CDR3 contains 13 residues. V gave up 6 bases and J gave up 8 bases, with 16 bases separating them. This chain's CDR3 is CASRPSGGVEAFF. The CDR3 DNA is TGTGCCAGCAGACCGTCTGGGGGGGTAGAAGCTTTCTTT.

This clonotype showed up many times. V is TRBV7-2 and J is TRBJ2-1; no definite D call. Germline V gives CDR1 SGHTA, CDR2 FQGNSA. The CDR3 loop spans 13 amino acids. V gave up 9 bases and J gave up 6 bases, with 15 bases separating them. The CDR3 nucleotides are TGTGCCAGTAGAGCTTTGAGTGTCAATGAGCAGTTCTTC. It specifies CASRALSVNEQFF.

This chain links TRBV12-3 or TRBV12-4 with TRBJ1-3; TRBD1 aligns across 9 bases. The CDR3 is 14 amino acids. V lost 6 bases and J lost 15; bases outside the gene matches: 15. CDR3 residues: CASSQTRWGQGGYF. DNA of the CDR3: TGTGCCAGCAGCCAGACAAGATGGGGACAGGGTGGATATTTT.

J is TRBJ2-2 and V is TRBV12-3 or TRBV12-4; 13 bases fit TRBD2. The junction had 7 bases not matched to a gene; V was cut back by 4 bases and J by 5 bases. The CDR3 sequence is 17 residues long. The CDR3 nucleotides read TGTGCCAGCAGTTCCCCAAGGGGACTAGCGGGAACCGGGGAGCTGTTTTTT. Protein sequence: CASSSPRGLAGTGELFF.

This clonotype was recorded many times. DNA for the CDR3: TGTGCCAGCAGCAAACGAGGGGGCCACACAGATACGCAGTATTTT. Translating gives CASSKRGGHTDTQYF. The rearrangement uses TRBV28 and TRBJ2-3; TRBD1 agrees at 7 bases. The CDR3 consists of 15 residues. After removal of 6 bases from V and 2 bases from J, the junction contained 8 bases not matched to a gene. CDR1 is MDHEN and CDR2 is SYDVKM in the germline V gene.

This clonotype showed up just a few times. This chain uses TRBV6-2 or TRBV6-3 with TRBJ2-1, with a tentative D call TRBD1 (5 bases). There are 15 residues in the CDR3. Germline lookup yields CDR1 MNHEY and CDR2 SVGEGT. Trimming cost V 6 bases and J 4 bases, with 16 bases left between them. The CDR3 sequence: CASSQVVGQYNEQFF. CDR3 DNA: TGTGCCAGCAGCCAGGTCGTTGGACAATACAATGAGCAGTTCTTC.

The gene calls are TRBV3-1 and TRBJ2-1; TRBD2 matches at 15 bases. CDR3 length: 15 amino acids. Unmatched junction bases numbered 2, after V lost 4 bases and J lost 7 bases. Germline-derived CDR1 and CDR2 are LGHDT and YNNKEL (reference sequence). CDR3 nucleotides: TGTGCCAGCAGCCGGACTAGCGGGGGGGGAAATGAGCAGTTCTTC. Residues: CASSRTSGGGNEQFF.